The next 8 T cell receptor beta chains were all read from a single sample in a study of control samples from healthy donors and cancer patients. Data came from immunoSEQ multiplex PCR; TCRdb stores just in-frame clones and leaves some out. The data contain 80,000 or so clones, about 90% of them singletons. The sample comprised blood. The receptors were gathered from a man aged 45-65 years in good health.

The V gene is TRBV27, the J gene TRBJ2-3; 7 bases align to TRBD1. CDR3 size: 15 residues. The J segment lost 4 bases and the V segment lost 2 bases, leaving 6 bases of the junction unmatched. Per germline, CDR1 MNHEY and CDR2 SMNVEV (reference sequence). CDR3 in DNA: TGTGCCAGCAGTTTACCCCGGACAGGTTCAGATACGCAGTATTTT. Amino acids: CASSLPRTGSDTQYF.

The chain uses TRBV11-2 and TRBJ2-7, with unresolved D. V lost 0 bases and J lost 3, with 12 bases in between. Germline CDR1 is SGHAT and CDR2 is FQNNGV. This CDR3 contains 15 residues. Here the CDR3 DNA reads TGTGCCAGCAGCTTAGAGGCAGAGAACAACTACGAGCAGTACTTC. It codes for CASSLEAENNYEQYF. Complete variable domain (other parts from reference TRBV11-2 and TRBJ2-7): EAGVAQSPRYKIIEKRQSVAFWCNPISGHATLYWYQQILGQGPKLLIQFQNNGVVDDSQLPKDRFSAERLKGVDSTLKIQPAKLEDSAVYLCASSLEAENNYEQYFGPGTRLTVT.

Here the CDR3 DNA reads TGTGCCAGCAGCTTTCCGGGACTAGCTTCCACAGATACGCAGTATTTT. Encoded protein: CASSFPGLASTDTQYF. The V and J genes are TRBV7-8 and TRBJ2-3; 9 bases match TRBD2. This CDR3 comprises 16 residues. The germline V gene has CDR1 SGHVS and CDR2 FQNEAQ. The J segment lost 2 bases and the V segment lost 3 bases, leaving 6 bases of the junction unmatched.

This chain links TRBV30 with TRBJ1-2, with a possible D match to TRBD1 (6 bases). CDR3 length equals 17 residues. The germline V and J ends were trimmed by 2 bases and 7 bases, with 26 bases remaining between them. CDR1 is GTSNPN and CDR2 is SVGIG in the germline V gene (reference sequence). The CDR3 loop reads CAWSRSGGGRILRGYTF. The CDR3 bases are TGTGCCTGGAGTCGGTCGGGGGGCGGTAGAATTTTGCGTGGCTACACCTTC.

The chain employs TRBV18 and TRBJ2-3, with 10 bases fitting TRBD2. CDR3 length equals 15 residues. With 0 bases clipped from V and 4 bases from J, the junction kept 1 base outside the gene matches. Per the germline V gene, CDR1 is KGHSH and CDR2 is LQKENI. DNA of the CDR3: TGTGCCAGCTCACCACCCCTAGCGGGGGCAGATACGCAGTATTTT. This translates into CASSPPLAGADTQYF.

This chain uses TRBV18 with TRBJ1-1; D perhaps matches TRBD1 (6 bases). The CDR3 contains 16 residues. Germline CDR1 KGHSH, CDR2 LQKENI. Trimming took off 5 bases at V and 0 bases at J, with 16 bases between the two ends. This CDR3 is CASSAAKGVMNTEAFF. CDR3 nucleotides: TGTGCCAGCTCAGCCGCCAAGGGGGTAATGAACACTGAAGCTTTCTTT. Using reference TRBV18 and TRBJ1-1 for the parts outside the CDR3, the full variable domain is NAGVMQNPRHLVRRRGQEARLRCSPMKGHSHVYWYRQLPEEGLKFMVYLQKENIIDESGMPKERFSAEFPKEGPSILRIQQVVRGDSAAYFCASSAAKGVMNTEAFFGQGTRLTVV.

The chain carries TRBV11-1 and TRBJ1-1; TRBD1 is a possible D gene (6 bases). Germline V gene sequence: CDR1 SGHAT, CDR2 FQDESV (reference sequence). V lost 6 bases and J 4 bases, leaving 18 bases between the germline ends. CDR3 length: 15 amino acids. Here the CDR3 reads CASRPIGGAGTEAFF. CDR3 in DNA: TGTGCCAGCAGACCCATCGGGGGCGCGGGCACTGAAGCTTTCTTT.

The chain recombines TRBV5-1 with TRBJ2-3; D call uncertain. V was shortened by 4 bases and J by 8 bases, with 11 bases between the two germline ends. The CDR3 sequence is 12 residues long. Germline loops: CDR1 SGHRS, CDR2 YFSETQ. The chain's CDR3 is CASSVDTGTQYF. The CDR3 DNA follows: TGCGCCAGCAGCGTTGACACGGGTACGCAGTATTTT.